This T cell receptor beta chain came from a study of CD8+ T cells in alopecia areata. Study-wide background: Among treated patients, oral tofacitinib was administered at 5 to 10 mg twice daily. Tofacitinib treatment spanned 6 to 18 months, with 6 months off drug afterward.

Sequencing templates came from extracted RNA that was reverse transcribed into cDNA. Profiled with immunoSEQ multiplex PCR; TCRdb holds only in-frame clones, not every one. Among around 100,000 clones, about nine tenths were seen once, and the ten largest hold 11%. The treatment was: oral pan-JAK inhibitor, 5-10 mg twice daily. After removal of 1 base from V and 4 bases from J, the junction contained 3 bases not matched to a gene. This CDR3 spans 15 amino acids. Germline V gives CDR1 SEHNR, CDR2 FQNEAQ (reference sequence). With respect to this clone: Antigen specificity is unknown.

Points from the study as a whole: Clonality in the scalp and expanded CD8+ clones ranked among the top 100 were significantly decreased by tofacitinib.

The specimen was CD8+ T cells sorted from blood, collected at approximately week 34, from a patient treated with tofacitinib. The V gene is TRBV7-9, the J gene TRBJ2-3; 9 positions agree with TRBD2. The receptor comes from a human donor with alopecia areata. The DNA of the CDR3 is TGTGCCAGCAGCTTAGAGGCGGGAGGGCCAGATACGCAGTATTTT. Protein: CASSLEAGGPDTQYF.